The 15 T cell receptor beta chains below all came from one sample that was sequenced in a study of CD8 T cells in ankylosing spondylitis. General study points: Ankylosing spondylitis blood appeared to be characterized by a TCR beta motif of eight or nine highly homologous variants.

TCRdb reprocessed the 5' RACE reads with MiXCR, giving one entry per CDR3 protein. The sample records about 540,000 distinct CDR3 sequences, about 13% being singletons. What these receptors recognize is not known. The sequencing sample was made of blood, either unsorted or a sorted T cell fraction (not recorded which). The receptors originated from a male donor with ankylosing spondylitis.

This sequence joins TRBV20-1 and TRBJ1-1; tentative D call: TRBD1 (6 bases). Germline V lookup: CDR1 DFQATT, CDR2 SNEGSKA (reference sequence). V was pared by 4 bases and J by 3 bases, with 9 bases between. The CDR3 has 12 amino acids. In DNA form, the CDR3 reads TGCAGTGCTACTCCAGGGGACACTGAAGCTTTCTTT. This codes for CSATPGDTEAFF.

This clonotype turned up a few times. This chain links TRBV9 with TRBJ2-1; 9 bases line up with TRBD2. Germline CDR1 reads SGDLS; CDR2 reads YYNGEE. The V and J ends lost 1 base and 7 bases, in that order; junction bases with no gene match: 6. The length of the CDR3 is 15 residues. CDR3 amino acids: CASSVIAGAFNEQFF. CDR3 nucleotides: TGTGCCAGCAGCGTAATAGCGGGAGCTTTTAATGAGCAGTTCTTC. Combining the CDR3 with reference TRBV9 and TRBJ2-1 gives the whole variable domain DSGVTQTPKHLITATGQRVTLRCSPRSGDLSVYWYQQSLDQGLQFLIQYYNGEERAKGNILERFSAQQFPDLHSELNLSSLELGDSALYFCASSVIAGAFNEQFFGPGTRLTVL.

This clonotype was recorded a few times. J is TRBJ2-1 and V is TRBV20-1; the D call may be TRBD1 or TRBD2 (5 bases each). The V gene lost 3 bases and the J gene lost 10 bases, with 19 bases spanning the gap. The germline V gene encodes CDR1 DFQATT and CDR2 SNEGSKA (reference sequence). The CDR3 runs 14 residues. CDR3 coding DNA: TGCAGTGCTAGTCCCGGGACGGGGCTTTGGGAGCAGTTCTTC. It translates to CSASPGTGLWEQFF.

The chain recombines TRBV20-1 with TRBJ1-1, with TRBD1 matching 9 bases. This CDR3 spans 11 amino acids. The germline CDR1 and CDR2 sequences are DFQATT and SNEGSKA (reference sequence). The CDR3 spells CGTGGHTEAFF. In DNA, the CDR3 is TGCGGAACAGGGGGCCACACTGAAGCTTTCTTT.

This clonotype was seen more than once but under ten times. The rearrangement joins TRBV5-1 to TRBJ1-4, with 9 bases aligning to TRBD1. The V gene end was trimmed by 4 bases and the J gene end by 7 bases; junction bases not matched to a gene: 5. This CDR3 has 14 amino acids. The germline V gene encodes CDR1 SGHRS and CDR2 YFSETQ. This chain's CDR3 is CASSPGQGIEKLFF. Here the CDR3 DNA reads TGCGCCAGCAGCCCGGGACAGGGAATTGAAAAACTGTTTTTT.

This clonotype was counted only a few times. The J gene is TRBJ2-1, the V gene TRBV5-1; TRBD1 is a possible D gene (5 bases). Trimming shortened V by 0 bases and J by 9 bases, and 16 bases separated the two germline ends. There are 15 residues in the CDR3. Germline CDR1 reads SGHRS; CDR2 reads YFSETQ. The CDR3 is CASSLAAGSSGEQFF. CDR3 nucleotides: TGCGCCAGCAGCTTGGCGGCAGGGTCATCAGGTGAGCAGTTCTTC.

This clonotype was found a few times. The genes are TRBV5-5 and TRBJ2-5; D is perhaps TRBD1 (6 bases). Trimming took off 4 bases at V and 5 bases at J, with 12 bases between the two ends. The germline V gene encodes CDR1 SGHKS and CDR2 YYEKEE (reference sequence). CDR3 length equals 13 residues. CDR3 protein: CASSIAGDETQYF. The CDR3 DNA reads as TGTGCCAGCAGCATAGCAGGGGACGAGACCCAGTACTTC. Supplemented by reference TRBV5-5 and TRBJ2-5, the full variable domain reads DAGVTQSPTHLIKTRGQQVTLRCSPISGHKSVSWYQQVLGQGPQFIFQYYEKEERGRGNFPDRFSARQFPNYSSELNVNALLLGDSALYLCASSIAGDETQYFGPGTRLLVL.

The sample holds many counts of this clonotype. The genes are TRBV10-3 and TRBJ2-5, with TRBD1 matching over 7 bases. With 9 bases clipped from V and 3 bases from J, the junction kept 1 base outside the gene matches. CDR1 is ENHRY and CDR2 is SYGVKD in the germline V gene. CDR3 size: 11 residues. The CDR3 spells CAIGTEETQYF. The CDR3 region has the DNA TGTGCCATTGGGACAGAAGAGACCCAGTACTTC.

The chain has TRBV20-1 and TRBJ1-6, with 10 bases aligning to TRBD1. V lost 6 bases and J lost 4; bases outside the gene matches: 6. CDR1 and CDR2 from the germline V gene are DFQATT and SNEGSKA (reference sequence). The CDR3 spans 15 residues. CDR3 protein: CSATDRGLYNSPLHF. Written as DNA, the CDR3 is TGCAGTGCGACCGACAGGGGGCTATATAATTCACCCCTCCACTTT.

This clonotype occurred many times. This sequence joins TRBV12-3 or TRBV12-4 and TRBJ1-5; tentatively, D is TRBD1 (5 bases). The V end was cut by 7 bases, the J end by 1 base, with 14 bases between. This CDR3 spans 15 amino acids. In nucleotides, the CDR3 is TGTGCCAGCAACAACAGGTTAGGGAGCAATCAGCCCCAGCATTTT. This encodes CASNNRLGSNQPQHF.

The chain links TRBV12-3 or TRBV12-4 to TRBJ2-1; 9 nucleotides agree with TRBD1. CDR3 length: 16 amino acids. The V segment lost 7 bases and the J segment 6 bases; nucleotides outside the gene matches: 13. CDR3: CASTRTRGQGINEQFF. DNA of the CDR3: TGTGCCAGCACCCGAACCCGCGGACAGGGGATCAATGAGCAGTTCTTC.

Only a few counts were recorded for this clonotype. The chain carries TRBV21-1 and TRBJ2-7. TRBV21-1 represents a pseudogene. The CDR3 length is 11 residues. The CDR3 region is CARLLEDEQYV. The CDR3, as DNA: TGTGCCAGACTCCTGGAAGACGAGCAGTACGTC.

This clonotype was recorded at least ten times. The chain couples TRBV29-1 to TRBJ2-2; tentatively, D is TRBD2 (6 bases). V was pared by 4 bases and J by 4 bases, with 13 bases between. Germline CDR1 and CDR2: SQVTM and ANQGSEA. CDR3 length equals 14 residues. The CDR3 DNA follows: TGCAGCGTTGTCGGGACGGAGGGCACCGGGGAGCTGTTTTTT. Protein product: CSVVGTEGTGELFF.

V and J are TRBV9 and TRBJ2-5; TRBD2 matches 8 bases. CDR1 is SGDLS, CDR2 YYNGEE, per germline. The CDR3 sequence is 14 residues long. J gave up 4 bases and V 0 bases, and 2 bases lay outside the gene matches. CDR3 bases: TGTGCCAGCAGCGTAGCGGGGGGGGGAGAGACCCAGTACTTC. Translated, it gives CASSVAGGGETQYF.

This clonotype has more than one count but fewer than ten. The rearrangement uses TRBV2 and TRBJ1-2; 10 nucleotides agree with TRBD1. J was trimmed by 8 bases and V by 7 bases; bases with no gene match: 7. This CDR3 is built from 13 residues. Looked up from germline, CDR1 is SNHLY and CDR2 is FYNNEI. CDR3 nucleotide sequence: TGTGCCAGCAACCGAGAGACAGGGGGCGGCTACACCTTC. Translating gives CASNRETGGGYTF. The full variable domain, completed using reference TRBV2 and TRBJ1-2, is EPEVTQTPSHQVTQMGQEVILRCVPISNHLYFYWYRQILGQKVEFLVSFYNNEISEKSEIFDDQFSVERPDGSNFTLKIRSTKLEDSAMYFCASNRETGGGYTFGSGTRLTVV.